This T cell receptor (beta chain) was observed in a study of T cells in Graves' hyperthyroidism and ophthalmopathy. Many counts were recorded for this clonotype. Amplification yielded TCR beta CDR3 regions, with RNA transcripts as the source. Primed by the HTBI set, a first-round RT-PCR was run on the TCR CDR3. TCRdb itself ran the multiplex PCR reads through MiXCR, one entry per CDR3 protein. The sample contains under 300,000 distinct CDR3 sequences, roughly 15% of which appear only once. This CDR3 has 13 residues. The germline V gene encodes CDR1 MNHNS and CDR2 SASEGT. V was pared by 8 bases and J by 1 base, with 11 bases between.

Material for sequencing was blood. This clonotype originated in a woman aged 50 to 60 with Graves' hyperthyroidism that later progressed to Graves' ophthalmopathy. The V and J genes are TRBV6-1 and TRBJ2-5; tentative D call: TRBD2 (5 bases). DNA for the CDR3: TGTGCCAGCTTGAAAAGCGGCCAAGAGACCCAGTACTTC. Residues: CASLKSGQETQYF.